These T cell receptor beta chains were read from a single sample in a study of HIV-infected patients and healthy controls. MiXCR, run by TCRdb on the 5' RACE reads, gives a single entry per CDR3 protein. The data hold 15,000 to 20,000 distinct CDR3 sequences, with 8% to 10% observed a single time. Sequences were obtained from blood. Receptor source: an adult in good health. CDR3s include the opening cysteine and the closing phenylalanine or tryptophan. A D gene is named only where the DNA matches it firmly. Clone size appears in some rows only: once, few, many, or a class for an expanded clone.

abundance | j_gene | d_gene | v_gene | CDR3nt | CDR3aa
many | TRBJ2-1 | TRBD2 | TRBV12-3/TRBV12-4 | TGTGCCAGCAGCTTAGAAGCGGGGTTGGACTACAATGAGCAGTTCTTC | CASSLEAGLDYNEQFF
many | TRBJ1-5 | . | TRBV6-1 | TGTGCCAGCAGTGAAGCGCGGGGGGCTAAAGGTCAGCCCCAGCATTTT | CASSEARGAKGQPQHF
medium-sized | TRBJ1-1 | . | TRBV5-1 | TGCGCCAGCAGCTTGGTCCCAGGGACTGAAGCTTTCTTT | CASSLVPGTEAFF
few | TRBJ1-4 | . | TRBV10-3 | TGTGCCATCAGTACCGGGACGAATGAAAAACTGTTTTTT | CAISTGTNEKLFF
medium-sized | TRBJ2-3 | . | TRBV6-5 | TGTGCCAGCAGCTCCCTTGGGGCAGGGACAGATACGCAGTATTTT | CASSSLGAGTDTQYF
many | TRBJ1-1 | TRBD1 | TRBV29-1 | TGCAGCGTACAGGGACAGGCGAACACTGAAGCTTTCTTT | CSVQGQANTEAFF
. | TRBJ1-1 | . | TRBV13 | TGTGCCAGCAGCTCTGAAGCAGGGCCGCCGGCTGAAGCTTTCTTT | CASSSEAGPPAEAFF
many | TRBJ2-3 | . | TRBV6-2/TRBV6-3 | TGTGCCAGCAGTTACCCCGCCAGGGGCACAGATACGCAGTATTTT | CASSYPARGTDTQYF
few | TRBJ2-1 | . | TRBV19 | TGTGCCAGTAGGCCGCGCGGGGGCACCTACAATGAGCAGTTCTTC | CASRPRGGTYNEQFF
many | TRBJ1-2 | TRBD1 | TRBV7-8 | TGTGCCAGCAGCTCCCGGGACAGGGGTCGAGATGGCTACACCTTC | CASSSRDRGRDGYTF
many | TRBJ2-1 | . | TRBV6-6 | TGTGCCAGCACCAAGGGTAATGAGCAGTTCTTC | CASTKGNEQFF
medium-sized | TRBJ2-1 | . | TRBV7-2 | TGTGCCAGCAGCAACGGACCAAACCCTGAGCAGTTCTTC | CASSNGPNPEQFF
. | TRBJ2-7 | . | TRBV12-3/TRBV12-4 | TGTGCCAGCAGCCCGGGCAGGGAACCCTACGAGCAGTACTTC | CASSPGREPYEQYF
many | TRBJ1-1 | TRBD1 | TRBV12-3/TRBV12-4 | TGTGCCAGCAGTTTAGGGACAGGTTACACTGAAGCTTTCTTT | CASSLGTGYTEAFF
medium-sized | TRBJ2-1 | TRBD2 | TRBV4-2 | TGTGCCAGCAGCCAAGGACTAGCGGGCGTCAATGAGCAGTTCTTC | CASSQGLAGVNEQFF
medium-sized | TRBJ1-4 | TRBD1 | TRBV6-5 | TGTGCCAGCAGTGGGGACAGACCTAATGAAAAACTGTTTTTT | CASSGDRPNEKLFF
many | TRBJ1-5 | . | TRBV28 | TGTGCCAGCAGCGAGTATCAGCCCCAGCATTTT | CASSEYQPQHF
few | TRBJ1-5 | . | TRBV20-1 | TGCAGTGCTAGAGATTCGGGGGCGCCGGATCAGCCCCAGCATTTT | CSARDSGAPDQPQHF
. | TRBJ2-5 | . | TRBV7-2 | TGTGCCAGCAGCGGAGGGTATCGAGAGACCCAGTACTTC | CASSGGYRETQYF
many | TRBJ2-7 | . | TRBV19 | TGTGCCAGTAGTAGGACCGGGACGGAGAGATCTTTGGACTTC | CASSRTGTERSLDF
many | TRBJ2-3 | . | TRBV6-6 | TGTGCCAGCAGTTACCGCCGGGGACGGATAGCGGACACAGATACGCAGTATTTT | CASSYRRGRIADTDTQYF
few | TRBJ2-7 | . | TRBV6-2/TRBV6-3 | TGTGCCAGCAGTTACCTGGCGGGACTGGCTGGCTACGAGCAGTACTTC | CASSYLAGLAGYEQYF
many | TRBJ1-2 | . | TRBV5-1 | TGCGCCAGCAGCTTGTCTGGGACCGCTTCCTATGGCTACACCTTC | CASSLSGTASYGYTF
few | TRBJ2-3 | . | TRBV9 | TGTGCCAGCAGCGTCCGACTCCTCACAGATACGCAGTATTTT | CASSVRLLTDTQYF
. | TRBJ2-7 | TRBD1 | TRBV20-1 | TGCAGTGCTCGAATTACGACAGGGGGGTACGAGCAGTACTTC | CSARITTGGYEQYF
many | TRBJ1-1 | . | TRBV6-6 | TGTGCCAGCAGTAATACCCAGATGAACACTGAAGCTTTCTTT | CASSNTQMNTEAFF
many | TRBJ1-5 | . | TRBV19 | TGTGCCACGGAGGGAGCGCGACATCAGCCCCAGCATTTT | CATEGARHQPQHF
once | TRBJ2-2 | . | TRBV29-1 | TGCAGCGTTTTGCTACAGGACGGGGAGCTGTTTTTT | CSVLLQDGELFF
many | TRBJ2-3 | TRBD1 | TRBV29-1 | TGCAGCGTCCGACAGGGGGCCAGCACAGATACGCAGTATTTT | CSVRQGASTDTQYF
medium-sized | TRBJ2-3 | . | TRBV29-1 | TGCAGCGTTGTGTCCGCCGACCTAGCAGATACGCAGTATTTT | CSVVSADLADTQYF
many | TRBJ2-3 | TRBD2 | TRBV20-1 | TGCAGTGCTAGTGGGACTAGCGGGGGGCCGGGTTCTACGCAGTATTTT | CSASGTSGGPGSTQYF
many | TRBJ1-5 | . | TRBV24-1 | TGTGCCACTTCCCTCGGGGGATATCAGCCCCAGCATTTT | CATSLGGYQPQHF
many | TRBJ1-5 | TRBD1 | TRBV12-3/TRBV12-4 | TGTGCCAGCAGTCCGGGACAGGGGACCAGTCAGCCCCAGCATTTT | CASSPGQGTSQPQHF
. | TRBJ2-6 | . | TRBV21-1 | TGTGCCAGCAGCAAAGTCCCACAGGGGTCTGGGGCCAACGTCCTGACTTTC | CASSKVPQGSGANVLTF
many | TRBJ2-4 | . | TRBV18 | TGTGCCAGCTCACTGGTCGGACTAGCCAAAAACATTCAGTACTTC | CASSLVGLAKNIQYF
few | TRBJ2-5 | . | TRBV27 | TGTGCCAGCAGTCCAGAGGTTTTCGGAGAGACCCAGTACTTC | CASSPEVFGETQYF
many | TRBJ2-3 | . | TRBV20-1 | TGCAGTGCTAGCTGGGGCACAGATACGCAGTATTTT | CSASWGTDTQYF
many | TRBJ2-2 | TRBD2 | TRBV12-3/TRBV12-4 | TGTGCCAGCAGTTTAACTAGCGGGAGGGCCGGGGAGCTGTTTTTT | CASSLTSGRAGELFF
medium-sized | TRBJ1-4 | . | TRBV7-9 | TGTGCCAGCAGCCCAGCGGGCAGGGCTTATGAAAAACTGTTTTTT | CASSPAGRAYEKLFF
. | TRBJ2-7 | TRBD1 | TRBV6-5 | TGTGCCAGCAGTTACCGGACAGGGAGTATTTACGAGCAGTACTTC | CASSYRTGSIYEQYF
. | TRBJ2-2 | TRBD2 | TRBV7-3 | TGTGCCAGCAGCTTTTTACAGACTAGCGGGAACACCGGGGAGCTGTTTTTT | CASSFLQTSGNTGELFF
. | TRBJ2-3 | . | TRBV12-3/TRBV12-4 | TGTGCCAGCAGGGACATCAGAACCGGCACAGATACGCAGTATTTT | CASRDIRTGTDTQYF
many | TRBJ1-2 | TRBD1 | TRBV18 | TGTGCCAGCTCACCATTCCAGGGGGCTGAAGAAACTAACTATGGCTACACCTTC | CASSPFQGAEETNYGYTF